This record looks at one T cell receptor beta chain sequence and its context. Its antigen is as yet unknown. 5'RACE template switching added a universal primer site and UMIs to TCR cDNA. TCRdb analysed the 5' RACE reads with MiXCR anew, one entry per CDR3 protein. The sample records 300,000 to 400,000 distinct CDR3 sequences, around 8.1% being singletons. These data belong to a study of T cells after yellow fever vaccination. Overall study: Fractions containing few cells were prepared with SMART-Seq v4 Ultra Low Input. Study conclusions and caveats: In post-booster samples, most primary-vaccination clones reappeared (under 98% CD4, roughly 90% CD8).

Material: PBMCs, obtained roughly 47 days after the first yellow fever vaccination. The clonotype originates from a man between 18 and 29 years old who received the YFV17D yellow fever vaccine.

CDR3 sequence (DNA): TGTGCCACCATACAGTCAGATACGCAGTATTTT. Translation gives CATIQSDTQYF. The chain carries TRBV24-1 and TRBJ2-3, with D uncertain. The CDR3 spans 11 residues. The germline V gene has CDR1 KGHDR and CDR2 SFDVKD. The V gene lost 8 bases and the J gene lost 4 bases, with 6 bases spanning the gap.